The T cell receptor (beta chain) described here comes from a study of blood T cells in healthy people across ages. Primed by a sample-barcoded 5' primer and a J-beta primer mix, a second PCR proceeded for roughly 7 to 11 cycles. MiXCR, run by TCRdb on the 5' RACE reads, gives a single entry per CDR3 protein. This sample yields hundreds of thousands of distinct CDR3 sequences, of which 20% to 30% are seen a single time; roughly 10% belongs to the top ten. This clonotype has only a few counts. The CDR3 extends over 13 amino acids. In germline, CDR1 is MNHEY, CDR2 SVGEGT. V dropped 4 bases and J dropped 7; count of bases not matched to a gene: 6. The same sample was also used in a study of T cells of mothers and their children. That work adds: Samples were obtained from a few healthy Caucasian mothers and their six children. Slightly, though not significantly, more overlap was seen in related than in unrelated mother-child pairs.

This receptor was taken from a boy between 10 and 17 years old in good health. The sample comprised blood. The V call is TRBV6-2 or TRBV6-3, the J call TRBJ1-2; TRBD1 matches at 7 bases. The CDR3 DNA reads TGTGCCAGCAGTTTAATCGACAGGGCTGGCTACACCTTC. It translates to CASSLIDRAGYTF.